Each of the 24 T cell receptor beta chains below was sequenced from the same sample in a study of cytotoxic CD8 clonotypes in ibrutinib-treated CLL. Sequencing used immunoSEQ multiplex PCR; TCRdb keeps in-frame clones, though not all of them. The table has approximately 200,000 clones, around 72% seen once. This specimen was PBMCs, taken after 24 months of ibrutinib treatment. The receptors stem from a human donor with chronic lymphocytic leukemia.

This sequence joins TRBV7-2 and TRBJ2-7, with D perhaps TRBD2 (6 bases). The CDR3 totals 16 residues. The V gene's germline CDR1 is SGHTA and CDR2 FQGNSA. The V and J ends lost 5 bases and 0 bases respectively, with 17 bases between them. Written as DNA, the CDR3 is TGTGCCAGCAGCCCCGCCTCCGGGACTCTCTCCTACGAGCAGTACTTC. Its protein product is CASSPASGTLSYEQYF.

This clone showed up just a few times. V is TRBV15 and J is TRBJ2-1; 8 nucleotides agree with TRBD2. The CDR3 contains 17 residues. Germline CDR1 and CDR2: LNHNV and YYDKDF (reference sequence). With 1 base clipped from V and 3 bases from J, the junction kept 8 bases outside the gene matches. The CDR3: CATSRGIAGTLYNEQFF. The DNA for the CDR3 is TGTGCCACCAGCAGAGGTATAGCGGGAACCCTCTACAATGAGCAGTTCTTC.

This clone was seen once. The chain employs TRBV10-3 and TRBJ2-2, with a weak D call TRBD1 (5 bases). CDR1 is ENHRY, CDR2 SYGVKD, per germline. The CDR3 sequence is 13 residues long. V was clipped by 8 bases and J by 5 bases, with 12 bases between them. The chain's CDR3 is CAIETVKTGELFF. CDR3 coding DNA: TGTGCCATCGAGACAGTCAAGACCGGGGAGCTGTTTTTT.

V is TRBV7-9 and J is TRBJ2-3; D gene ambiguous. V was trimmed by 1 base and J by 6 bases, leaving 5 bases between them. Germline V gene lookup returns CDR1 SEHNR and CDR2 FQNEAQ (reference sequence). The CDR3 is made up of 12 amino acids. The chain's CDR3 is CASSLVEDTQYF. In nucleotides, the CDR3 is TGTGCCAGCAGCTTAGTGGAGGATACGCAGTATTTT.

This chain links TRBV7-2 with TRBJ1-2; D call uncertain. The V gene lost 5 bases and the J gene lost 4 bases, with 8 bases spanning the gap. CDR1 and CDR2 from the germline V gene are SGHTA and FQGNSA. This CDR3 is built from 12 residues. In DNA form, the CDR3 reads TGTGCCAGCAGCCCGTACAGCTATGGCTACACCTTC. It specifies CASSPYSYGYTF.

The chain's CDR3 is CASSQDRQRSSYEQYF. CDR3 nucleotides: TGCGCCAGCAGCCAAGATCGCCAGCGGAGCTCCTACGAGCAGTACTTC. The chain is built from TRBV4-3 and TRBJ2-7, with a weak D call TRBD2 (5 bases). This CDR3 has 16 residues. Germline lookup yields CDR1 LGHNA and CDR2 YSLEER. Trimming took 0 bases from V and 0 from J, leaving 12 bases between them.

The chain uses TRBV6-4 and TRBJ2-3, with D unresolved. The CDR3 length is 14 residues. V shed 1 base and J shed 1 base, with 6 bases lying between them. The germline CDR1 and CDR2 sequences are MRHNA and SNTAGT. The CDR3 nucleotides are TGTGCCAGCAGTGACTGGAGCGGCACAGATACGCAGTATTTT. Protein: CASSDWSGTDTQYF.

The rearrangement uses TRBV4-2 and TRBJ2-7, with 9 positions matching TRBD2. This CDR3 spans 14 amino acids. Trimming cost V 2 bases and J 4 bases; bases outside gene matches: 3. Per germline, CDR1 LGHNA and CDR2 YNFKEQ. The DNA for the CDR3 is TGTGCCAGCAGCCAACCTAGCGGGGTATACGAGCAGTACTTC. Translated: CASSQPSGVYEQYF.

The chain recombines TRBV19 with TRBJ1-6, with D unresolved. There are 18 residues in the CDR3. CDR1 is LNHDA and CDR2 is SQIVND in the germline V gene (reference sequence). Trimming left V 4 bases short and J 3 bases short, with 19 bases between. The DNA for the CDR3 is TGTGCCAGTAGTAGAATGAACGGATTAACCAGCTATAATTCACCCCTCCACTTT. Translated: CASSRMNGLTSYNSPLHF.

This chain uses TRBV7-2 with TRBJ2-7; D gene ambiguous. Trimming took 1 base from V and 5 from J, leaving 12 bases between them. Looked up from germline, CDR1 is SGHTA and CDR2 is FQGNSA. This CDR3 is built from 14 residues. CDR3 sequence (DNA): TGTGCCAGCAGCTTAGTACCGTCAGCCAACGAGCAGTACTTC. As protein: CASSLVPSANEQYF.

The chain links TRBV9 to TRBJ2-1; 8 bases map to TRBD1. Germline values: CDR1 SGDLS, CDR2 YYNGEE. The CDR3 totals 15 residues. Trimming took 2 bases from V and 8 from J; bases not matched to a gene: 9. The CDR3 DNA is TGTGCCAGCAGCGTTGCCAGGGGGCTTCTGCATGAGCAGTTCTTC. Its protein is CASSVARGLLHEQFF. Full variable domain (rest looked up from reference TRBV9 and TRBJ2-1): DSGVTQTPKHLITATGQRVTLRCSPRSGDLSVYWYQQSLDQGLQFLIQYYNGEERAKGNILERFSAQQFPDLHSELNLSSLELGDSALYFCASSVARGLLHEQFFGPGTRLTVL.

The V gene is TRBV27, the J gene TRBJ2-7; weak D call: TRBD2 (6 bases). Trimming shortened V by 9 bases and J by 0 bases, and 18 bases separated the two germline ends. There are 15 residues in the CDR3. Germline loops: CDR1 MNHEY, CDR2 SMNVEV (reference sequence). The CDR3 here is CASTLSGLDSYEQYF. The CDR3 DNA follows: TGTGCCAGTACGCTATCGGGACTCGACTCCTACGAGCAGTACTTC.

This sequence joins TRBV6-5 and TRBJ2-2, with D possibly called TRBD1 or TRBD2 (5 bases each). Per the germline V gene, CDR1 is MNHEY and CDR2 is SVGAGI. The CDR3 spans 15 residues. Trimming cost V 0 bases and J 7 bases, with 12 bases left between them. The CDR3 region is CASSYSRGPGGELFF. For the CDR3, the DNA is TGTGCCAGCAGTTACTCGAGGGGCCCGGGCGGGGAGCTGTTTTTT.

This clone turned up a few times. The V gene is TRBV10-3, the J gene TRBJ2-1; TRBD1 aligns across 7 bases. V shed 4 bases and J 5 bases; nucleotides not matched to a gene: 8. Germline V gene sequence: CDR1 ENHRY, CDR2 SYGVKD. This CDR3 has 15 amino acids. CDR3 bases: TGTGCCATCAGTGCGCGACAGGGTTTGAACAATGAGCAGTTCTTC. This sequence encodes CAISARQGLNNEQFF.

This chain connects TRBV5-1 to TRBJ1-1; 8 positions match TRBD1. CDR3 length: 15 amino acids. Germline V CDR1 and CDR2: SGHRS, YFSETQ. V was pared by 5 bases and J by 1 base, with 7 bases of the junction left unmatched. CDR3 DNA: TGCGCCAGCAGGCGGGACGGGACAGGGAACACTGAAGCTTTCTTT. Translation gives CASRRDGTGNTEAFF.

In its sample, this clone was seen a few times. V and J are TRBV6-5 and TRBJ1-2, with 7 bases aligning to TRBD1. The CDR3 spans 15 residues. After removal of 7 bases from V and 3 bases from J, the junction contained 11 bases not matched to a gene. Germline CDR1 is MNHEY and CDR2 is SVGAGI. The CDR3 sequence is CASNNGGQPHYGYTF. Here the CDR3 DNA reads TGTGCCAGCAATAACGGGGGACAGCCCCACTATGGCTACACCTTC.

This chain connects TRBV7-2 to TRBJ1-1, with D tentatively TRBD1 (5 bases). V was cut by 6 bases and J by 3 bases, with 14 bases left in between. The V gene's germline CDR1 is SGHTA and CDR2 FQGNSA. The CDR3 has 14 amino acids. The CDR3 here is CASSPQPGDTEAFF. CDR3 nucleotides: TGTGCCAGCAGTCCCCAGCCGGGGGACACTGAAGCTTTCTTT.

This rearrangement joins TRBV5-4 to TRBJ2-7; D gene ambiguous. Trimming removed 1 base at V and 2 bases at J, with 10 bases between. CDR1 is SGHNT, CDR2 YYREEE, per germline (reference sequence). The CDR3 is made up of 14 amino acids. CDR3 region: CASSLRGVAYEQYF. DNA of the CDR3: TGTGCCAGCAGCTTGCGAGGAGTTGCCTACGAGCAGTACTTC.

The chain uses TRBV7-9 and TRBJ2-1, with 11 bases aligning to TRBD2. Germline trimming cut 3 bases from V and 7 bases from J; bases unmatched to any gene: 11. The CDR3 runs to 17 residues. Germline loops: CDR1 SEHNR, CDR2 FQNEAQ (reference sequence). CDR3: CASSLGLAGGPLNEQFF. The DNA for the CDR3 is TGTGCCAGCAGCTTGGGTCTAGCGGGAGGCCCTCTGAATGAGCAGTTCTTC.

The gene calls are TRBV5-1 and TRBJ1-3; D is perhaps TRBD1 (5 bases). Trimming pared 4 bases from V and 4 bases from J, leaving 18 bases between. The CDR3 totals 16 residues. CDR1 is SGHRS and CDR2 is YFSETQ in the germline V gene. The CDR3 region has the DNA TGCGCCAGCAGCACTAGGACACTCGCGGAAGGAAACACCATATATTTT. Translation gives CASSTRTLAEGNTIYF.

CDR3 coding DNA: TGTGCCAGCAGCGCCTATACTAGCGGGGTCTACAATGAGCAGTTCTTC. As protein: CASSAYTSGVYNEQFF. The chain employs TRBV9 and TRBJ2-1, with 10 bases matching TRBD2. This CDR3 is built from 16 residues. Germline loops: CDR1 SGDLS, CDR2 YYNGEE. After removal of 3 bases from V and 3 bases from J, the junction contained 6 bases not matched to a gene.

The rearrangement joins TRBV7-6 to TRBJ2-1; the D is unclear. V was cut by 1 base and J by 9 bases, with 10 bases left in between. The CDR3 has 13 amino acids. Germline lookup yields CDR1 SGHVS and CDR2 FNYEAQ. This chain's CDR3 is CASSLVLSAEQFF. The CDR3 nucleotides read TGTGCCAGCAGCTTAGTGCTAAGCGCTGAGCAGTTCTTC.

The genes are TRBV5-1 and TRBJ1-2; D not certain. Trimming left V 1 base short and J 0 bases short, with 16 bases between. CDR3 length equals 17 residues. Germline V gene data show CDR1 as SGHRS and CDR2 as YFSETQ. The CDR3 reads CASSLMKPLNANYGYTF. DNA of the CDR3: TGCGCCAGCAGCTTGATGAAACCTTTGAACGCTAACTATGGCTACACCTTC.

The rearrangement links TRBV28 to TRBJ2-7; tentatively, D is TRBD1 or TRBD2 (5 bases each). The CDR3 consists of 12 residues. Germline V gene data show CDR1 as MDHEN and CDR2 as SYDVKM. Trimming took off 6 bases at V and 7 bases at J, with 13 bases between the two ends. The CDR3 loop reads CASRGTGREQYF. The DNA for the CDR3 is TGTGCCAGCAGGGGGACGGGACGGGAGCAGTACTTC.